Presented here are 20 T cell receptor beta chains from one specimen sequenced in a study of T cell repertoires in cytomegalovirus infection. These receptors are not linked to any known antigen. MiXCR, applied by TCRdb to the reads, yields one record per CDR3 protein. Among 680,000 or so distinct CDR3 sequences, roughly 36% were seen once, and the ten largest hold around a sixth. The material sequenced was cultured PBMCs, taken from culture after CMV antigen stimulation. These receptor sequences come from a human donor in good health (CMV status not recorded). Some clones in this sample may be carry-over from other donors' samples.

CDR3: CASSQDGTVNEKLFF. CDR3 nucleotide sequence: TGCGCCAGCAGCCAAGATGGGACAGTTAATGAAAAACTGTTTTTT. The rearrangement joins TRBV4-1 to TRBJ1-4, with 7 nucleotides matching TRBD1. V was pared by 0 bases and J by 4 bases, with 2 bases of the junction left unmatched. The CDR3 runs to 15 residues. The germline CDR1 and CDR2 sequences are MGHRA and YSYEKL.

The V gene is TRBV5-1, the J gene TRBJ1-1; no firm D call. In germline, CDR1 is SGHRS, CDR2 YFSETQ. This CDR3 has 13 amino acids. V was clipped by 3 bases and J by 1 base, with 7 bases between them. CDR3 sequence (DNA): TGCGCCAGCAGCTCGTTTGCGAACACTGAAGCTTTCTTT. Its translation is CASSSFANTEAFF.

CDR3 coding DNA: TGTGCCAGCAGTCCTTCCCGGGACAGCTTAATCTATTTT. This translates into CASSPSRDSLIYF. This chain links TRBV12-3 or TRBV12-4 with TRBJ2-3, with 7 bases lining up with TRBD1. J was trimmed by 15 bases and V by 5 bases; bases with no gene match: 14. The length of the CDR3 is 13 residues.

CDR3 loop: CATQDPDYNEQFF. CDR3 in DNA: TGTGCCACCCAGGATCCTGATTACAATGAGCAGTTCTTC. This chain connects TRBV24-1 to TRBJ2-1, with D unresolved. CDR3 length equals 13 residues. The germline V gene has CDR1 KGHDR and CDR2 SFDVKD. Trimming stripped 9 bases from V and 4 bases from J, with 12 bases between.

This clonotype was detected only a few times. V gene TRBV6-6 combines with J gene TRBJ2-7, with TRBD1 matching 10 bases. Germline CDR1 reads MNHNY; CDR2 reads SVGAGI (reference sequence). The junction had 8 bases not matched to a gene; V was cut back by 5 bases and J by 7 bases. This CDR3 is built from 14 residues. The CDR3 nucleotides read TGTGCCAGCAGTAGTCGACAGGGGGCTAAAGAGCAGTACTTC. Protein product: CASSSRQGAKEQYF.

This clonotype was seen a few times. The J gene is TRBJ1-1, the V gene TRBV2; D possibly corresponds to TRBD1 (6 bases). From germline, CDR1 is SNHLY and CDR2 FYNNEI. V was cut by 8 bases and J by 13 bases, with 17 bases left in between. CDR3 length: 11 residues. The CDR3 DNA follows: TGTGCCAGCCATCGACAGGCTTCTATTTTCTTT. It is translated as CASHRQASIFF.

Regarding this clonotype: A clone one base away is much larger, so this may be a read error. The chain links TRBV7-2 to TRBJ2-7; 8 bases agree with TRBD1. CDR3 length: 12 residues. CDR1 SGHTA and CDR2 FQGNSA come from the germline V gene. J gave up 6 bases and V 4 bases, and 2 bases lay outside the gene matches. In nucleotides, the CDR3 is TGTGCCAGCAGCTGCAGGGGGCCCGAGCAGTACTTC. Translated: CASSCRGPEQYF.

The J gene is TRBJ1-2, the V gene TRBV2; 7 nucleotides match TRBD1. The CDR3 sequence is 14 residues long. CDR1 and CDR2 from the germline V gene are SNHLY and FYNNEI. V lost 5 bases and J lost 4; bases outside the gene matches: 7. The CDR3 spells CASSIQGPVYGYTF. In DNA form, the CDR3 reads TGTGCCAGCAGTATACAGGGGCCCGTCTATGGCTACACCTTC.

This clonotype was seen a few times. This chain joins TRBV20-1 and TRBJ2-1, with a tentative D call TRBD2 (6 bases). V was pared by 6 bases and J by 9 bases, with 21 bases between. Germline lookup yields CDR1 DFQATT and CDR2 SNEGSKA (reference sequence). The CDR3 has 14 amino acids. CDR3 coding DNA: TGCAGTGCAGTTCGGGGGAACCTTAATACTGAGCAGTTCTTC. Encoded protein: CSAVRGNLNTEQFF.

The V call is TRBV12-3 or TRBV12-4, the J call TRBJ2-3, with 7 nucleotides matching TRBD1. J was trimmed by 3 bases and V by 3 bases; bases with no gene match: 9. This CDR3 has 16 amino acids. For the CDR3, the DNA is TGTGCCAGCAGTTTCCACCGACAGGGCGGTACAGATACGCAGTATTTT. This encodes CASSFHRQGGTDTQYF.

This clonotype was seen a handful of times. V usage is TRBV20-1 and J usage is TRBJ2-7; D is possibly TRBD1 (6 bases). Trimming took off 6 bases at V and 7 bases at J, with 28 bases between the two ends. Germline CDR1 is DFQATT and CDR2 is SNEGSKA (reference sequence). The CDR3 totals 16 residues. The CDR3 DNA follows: TGCAGTGCCAGGGGCCAGGGCGCATTCGCCGCTCGGGAGCAGTACTTC. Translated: CSARGQGAFAAREQYF.

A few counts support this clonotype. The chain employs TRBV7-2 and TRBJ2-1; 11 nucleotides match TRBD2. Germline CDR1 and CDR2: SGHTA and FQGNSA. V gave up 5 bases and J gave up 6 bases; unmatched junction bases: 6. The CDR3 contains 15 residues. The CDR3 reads CASSNSGGARNEQFF. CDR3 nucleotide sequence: TGTGCCAGCAGCAATAGCGGGGGGGCCCGCAATGAGCAGTTCTTC.

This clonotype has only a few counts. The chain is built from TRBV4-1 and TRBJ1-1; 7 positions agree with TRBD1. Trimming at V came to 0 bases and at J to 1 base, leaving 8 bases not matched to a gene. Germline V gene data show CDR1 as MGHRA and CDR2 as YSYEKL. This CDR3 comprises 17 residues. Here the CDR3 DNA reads TGCGCCAGCAGCCAAGATAAAGGGGGCGAGTCGAACACTGAAGCTTTCTTT. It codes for CASSQDKGGESNTEAFF.

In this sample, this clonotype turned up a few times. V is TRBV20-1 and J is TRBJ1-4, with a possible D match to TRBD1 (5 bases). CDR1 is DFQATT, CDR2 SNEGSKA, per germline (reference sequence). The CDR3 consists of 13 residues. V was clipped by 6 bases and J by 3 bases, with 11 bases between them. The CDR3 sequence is CSATPGPNEKLFF. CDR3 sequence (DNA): TGCAGTGCGACACCGGGGCCTAATGAAAAACTGTTTTTT.

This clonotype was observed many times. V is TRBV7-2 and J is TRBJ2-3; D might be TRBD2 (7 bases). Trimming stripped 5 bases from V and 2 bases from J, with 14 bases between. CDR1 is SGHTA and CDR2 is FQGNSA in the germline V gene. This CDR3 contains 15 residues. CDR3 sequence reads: CASSLRGATTDTQYF. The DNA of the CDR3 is TGTGCCAGCAGCCTCCGGGGGGCGACCACAGATACGCAGTATTTT.

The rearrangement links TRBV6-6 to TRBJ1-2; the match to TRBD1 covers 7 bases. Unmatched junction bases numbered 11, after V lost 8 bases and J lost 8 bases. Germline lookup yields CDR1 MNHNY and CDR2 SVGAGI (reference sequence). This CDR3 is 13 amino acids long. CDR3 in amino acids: CASRHRTGRGYTF. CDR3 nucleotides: TGTGCCAGCCGACACCGGACAGGTCGGGGCTACACCTTC.

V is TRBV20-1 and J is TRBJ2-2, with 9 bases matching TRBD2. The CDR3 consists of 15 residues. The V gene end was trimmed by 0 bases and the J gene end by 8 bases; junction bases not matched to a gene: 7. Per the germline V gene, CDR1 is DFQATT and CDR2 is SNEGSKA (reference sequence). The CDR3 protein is CSARDAGGPGGELFF. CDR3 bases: TGCAGTGCTAGAGATGCGGGAGGGCCTGGGGGGGAGCTGTTTTTT.

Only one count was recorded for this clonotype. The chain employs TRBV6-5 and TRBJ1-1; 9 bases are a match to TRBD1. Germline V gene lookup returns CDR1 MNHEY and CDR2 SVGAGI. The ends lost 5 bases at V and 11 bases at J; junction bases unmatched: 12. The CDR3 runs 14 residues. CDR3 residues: CASSTGTGSVRAFF. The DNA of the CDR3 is TGTGCCAGCAGTACAGGGACAGGGTCGGTTCGCGCTTTCTTT.

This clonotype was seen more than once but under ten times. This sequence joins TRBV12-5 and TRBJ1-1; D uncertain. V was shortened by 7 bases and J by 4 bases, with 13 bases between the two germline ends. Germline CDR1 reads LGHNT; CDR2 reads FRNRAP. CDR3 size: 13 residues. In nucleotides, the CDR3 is TGTGCTAGTGATGCTCTGGGGTTCACTGAAGCTTTCTTT. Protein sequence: CASDALGFTEAFF.

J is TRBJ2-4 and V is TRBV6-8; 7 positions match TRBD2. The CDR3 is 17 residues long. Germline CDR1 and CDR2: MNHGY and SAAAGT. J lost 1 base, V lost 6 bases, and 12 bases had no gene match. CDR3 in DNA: TGTGCCAGCAGAAGACTAGCTTGGGGTCCGGCCAAAAACATTCAGTACTTC. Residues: CASRRLAWGPAKNIQYF.